The T cell receptor beta chain under discussion was sequenced for a study of blood T cell repertoires in COVID-19. The CDR3 extends over 12 amino acids. V lost 5 bases and J lost 8, with 9 bases in between. The germline gives CDR1 MNHEY, CDR2 SVGAGI. Profiled with immunoSEQ multiplex PCR; TCRdb holds only in-frame clones, not every one. The sample shows about 220,000 clones, 82% of them seen only once. V usage is TRBV6-5 and J usage is TRBJ1-4; no firm D call. This TCR derives from a woman in her seventies with acute or convalescent COVID-19. Sequencing was carried out using peripheral blood. The CDR3 loop is CASSQPGEKLFF. The CDR3 DNA sequence: TGTGCCAGCAGTCAACCAGGAGAAAAACTGTTTTTT.